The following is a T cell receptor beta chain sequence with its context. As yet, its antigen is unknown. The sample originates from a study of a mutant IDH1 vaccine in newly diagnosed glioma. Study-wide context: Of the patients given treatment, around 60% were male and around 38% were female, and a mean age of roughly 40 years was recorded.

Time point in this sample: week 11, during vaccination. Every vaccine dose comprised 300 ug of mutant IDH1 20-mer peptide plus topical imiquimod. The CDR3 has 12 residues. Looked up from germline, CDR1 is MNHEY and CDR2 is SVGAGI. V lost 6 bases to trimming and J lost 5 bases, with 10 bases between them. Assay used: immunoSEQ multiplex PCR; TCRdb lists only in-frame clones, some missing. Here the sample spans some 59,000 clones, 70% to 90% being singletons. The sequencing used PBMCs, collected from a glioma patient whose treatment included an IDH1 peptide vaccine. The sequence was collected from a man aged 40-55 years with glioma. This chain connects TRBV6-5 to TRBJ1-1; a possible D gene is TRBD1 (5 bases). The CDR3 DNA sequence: TGTGCCAGCAGGCAGGGCTGGACTGAAGCTTTCTTT. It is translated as CASRQGWTEAFF.